The 10 T cell receptor beta chains given below trace back to one sample, sequenced in a study of T cell repertoires in cytomegalovirus infection. These receptors have no known antigen. Via MiXCR, TCRdb re-called the reads, giving one row per CDR3 protein. Of about 71,000 distinct CDR3 sequences in the sample, 20% were seen once. The source was CD8+ T cells from cultured PBMCs, collected from culture after CMV antigen stimulation. The source of these receptors is a human donor in good health (CMV status not recorded). Some clones in this sample may be carry-over from other donors' samples.

The chain is built from TRBV4-3 and TRBJ2-7; 12 bases line up with TRBD1. The CDR3 is made up of 14 amino acids. Germline CDR1 reads LGHNA; CDR2 reads YSLEER. V lost 3 bases, J lost 4 bases, and 1 base stayed unmatched. Written as DNA, the CDR3 is TGCGCCAGCAGCCAGGGACAGGGGGCTTACGAGCAGTACTTC. It yields the protein CASSQGQGAYEQYF.

The rearrangement links TRBV10-3 to TRBJ2-7; the match to TRBD1 covers 10 bases. Germline CDR1 reads ENHRY; CDR2 reads SYGVKD. V was pared by 3 bases and J by 2 bases, with 4 bases of the junction left unmatched. The CDR3 contains 15 residues. The DNA of the CDR3 is TGTGCCATCAGTGACCAGGACAGGGGGGCCTACGAGCAGTACTTC. Protein product: CAISDQDRGAYEQYF.

The chain combines TRBV12-3 or TRBV12-4 with TRBJ2-1; a possible D gene is TRBD1 (6 bases). V lost 6 bases, J lost 10 bases, and 16 bases lay in between. The CDR3 sequence is 13 residues long. The CDR3 here is CASSRGPAQEQFF. CDR3 bases: TGTGCCAGCAGCAGGGGACCGGCCCAGGAGCAGTTCTTC.

The chain links TRBV2 to TRBJ1-3, with D maybe TRBD1 (5 bases). CDR1 is SNHLY and CDR2 is FYNNEI in the germline V gene. The CDR3 is made up of 15 amino acids. V was clipped by 7 bases and J by 0 bases, with 13 bases between them. The CDR3 here is CASTGRGSSGNTIYF. The CDR3 nucleotides read TGTGCCAGCACTGGACGGGGGAGCTCTGGAAACACCATATATTTT.

The CDR3, as DNA: TGTGCCACCAGCAGAGGACAATTAAACACCGGGGAGCTGTTTTTT. This translates into CATSRGQLNTGELFF. This chain links TRBV15 with TRBJ2-2, with no clear D. Looked up from germline, CDR1 is LNHNV and CDR2 is YYDKDF (reference sequence). With 1 base removed from V and 2 bases from J, the gap between germline ends came to 8 bases. There are 15 residues in the CDR3.

The chain carries TRBV7-9 and TRBJ2-7, with TRBD1 matching 12 bases. The CDR3 spans 17 residues. Germline lookup yields CDR1 SEHNR and CDR2 FQNEAQ (reference sequence). The V gene end was trimmed by 5 bases and the J gene end by 2 bases; junction bases not matched to a gene: 10. This CDR3 reads CASSAGTGGSRPYEQYF. For the CDR3, the DNA is TGTGCCAGCAGCGCCGGGACAGGGGGCTCCCGCCCCTACGAGCAGTACTTC.

On this clonotype itself: A much larger clonotype is one base distant, so this may be a read error. The gene calls are TRBV20-1 and TRBJ1-6; TRBD1 matches at 7 bases. Germline assignment: CDR1 DFQATT and CDR2 SNEGSKA (reference sequence). V shed 1 base and J 9 bases; nucleotides not matched to a gene: 9. CDR3 length: 15 amino acids. Here the CDR3 DNA reads TGCAGTGCTAGAGCTACGGCAAGGGACAGTTCACCCCTCCACTTT. Translated: CSARATARDSSPLHF.

This clonotype was seen ten or more times. The rearrangement uses TRBV7-2 and TRBJ2-3; 9 bases are a match to TRBD2. The CDR3 is 15 amino acids. The germline V gene has CDR1 SGHTA and CDR2 FQGNSA. With 5 bases clipped from V and 3 bases from J, the junction kept 6 bases outside the gene matches. DNA of the CDR3: TGTGCCAGCAGCCCTAGCGGGGCACGGACAGATACGCAGTATTTT. It encodes CASSPSGARTDTQYF.

This clonotype appeared a few times. This chain joins TRBV12-3 or TRBV12-4 and TRBJ1-5; D gene unclear. This CDR3 is built from 12 residues. Trimming left V 4 bases short and J 3 bases short, with 4 bases between. The CDR3 region is CASSSYNQPQHF. The CDR3 bases are TGTGCCAGCAGTTCGTACAATCAGCCCCAGCATTTT.

This chain links TRBV4-2 with TRBJ2-1; D is ambiguous. The CDR3 has 12 amino acids. With 0 bases removed from V and 7 bases from J, the gap between germline ends came to 4 bases. CDR1 is LGHNA and CDR2 is YNFKEQ in the germline V gene. Written as DNA, the CDR3 is TGTGCCAGCAGCCAAGAGTCAAATGAGCAGTTCTTC. This gives the protein CASSQESNEQFF.